What follows is one T cell receptor (beta chain) and its context. The junction shows a germline mismatch at one end, possibly a read error. Germline loops: CDR1 SGHRS, CDR2 YFSETQ. CDR3 size: 16 residues. Some clones are missing from TCRdb's copy, which holds only in-frame ones; the method was immunoSEQ multiplex PCR. The data show tens of thousands of clones, roughly four fifths seen once. These data come from a study of glioma-infiltrating T cells after dendritic cell vaccination. Across the study: Samples are from glioblastoma patients in Phase I and II dendritic cell vaccine trials. Treatment, given 2003 to 2012, was autologous tumor lysate-pulsed dendritic cell vaccination.

As for time point: after dendritic cell vaccination, including at tumor progression/relapse. Only patients with spare fresh-frozen tumor and over two years of follow-up were included. The V gene is TRBV5-1, the J gene TRBJ1-4; D perhaps matches TRBD1 (6 bases). The sequence derives from a human donor with glioblastoma. The source material was blood, sampled after dendritic cell vaccination. The chain's CDR3 is CASSLDVQGRSEKLFF. The CDR3 nucleotides read TGCGCCAGCAGTTTGGACGTACAGGGTCGTAGTGAAAAACTGTTTTTT.